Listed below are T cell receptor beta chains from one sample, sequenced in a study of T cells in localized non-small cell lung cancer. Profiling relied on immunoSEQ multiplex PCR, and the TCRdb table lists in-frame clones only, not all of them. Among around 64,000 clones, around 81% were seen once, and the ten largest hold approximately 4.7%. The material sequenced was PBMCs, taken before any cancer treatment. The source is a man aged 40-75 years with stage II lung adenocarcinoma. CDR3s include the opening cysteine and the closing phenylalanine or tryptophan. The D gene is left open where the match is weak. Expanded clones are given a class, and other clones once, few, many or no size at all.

cdr3_nt: TGTGCCAGTAGGGGACAACTCCTTAACTATGGCTACACCTTC; cdr3_aa: CASRGQLLNYGYTF; cdr3_length: 14; v_call: TRBV19; j_call: TRBJ1-2; clone_size: once; d_call: -
cdr3_nt: TGTGCCAGCAGTTACGACTACTCTGGAAACACCATATATTTT; cdr3_aa: CASSYDYSGNTIYF; cdr3_length: 14; v_call: TRBV6-6; j_call: TRBJ1-3; clone_size: -; d_call: -
cdr3_nt: TGCGCCAGCAGCCAAGATGTGGGTAAGAACACTGAAGCTTTCTTT; cdr3_aa: CASSQDVGKNTEAFF; cdr3_length: 15; v_call: TRBV4-3; j_call: TRBJ1-1; clone_size: -; d_call: -
cdr3_nt: TGCAGCGTGGTCGCCGGGACTAGGCAAGAGACCCAGTACTTC; cdr3_aa: CSVVAGTRQETQYF; cdr3_length: 14; v_call: TRBV29-1; j_call: TRBJ2-5; clone_size: -; d_call: TRBD2
cdr3_nt: TGCAGCGTTGAAGCGAGCGGGGTTCGAGAGACCCAGTACTTC; cdr3_aa: CSVEASGVRETQYF; cdr3_length: 14; v_call: TRBV29-1; j_call: TRBJ2-5; clone_size: -; d_call: TRBD2
cdr3_nt: TGTGCCAGCAGTTGGACGGCCCAAGGGTCCGGGGAGCTGTTTTTT; cdr3_aa: CASSWTAQGSGELFF; cdr3_length: 15; v_call: TRBV6-6; j_call: TRBJ2-2; clone_size: -; d_call: -
cdr3_nt: TGTGCCAGTAGGAGAGGGGCCCAGGGACCTTCCTACGAGCAGTACTTC; cdr3_aa: CASRRGAQGPSYEQYF; cdr3_length: 16; v_call: TRBV19; j_call: TRBJ2-7; clone_size: -; d_call: -
cdr3_nt: TGCAGCGTTGGAGGGACCGGGACAGCCTATGGCTACACCTTC; cdr3_aa: CSVGGTGTAYGYTF; cdr3_length: 14; v_call: TRBV29-1; j_call: TRBJ1-2; clone_size: few; d_call: TRBD1
cdr3_nt: TGCGCCAGCAGCACCGGGACAGAGAACACTGAAGCTTTCTTT; cdr3_aa: CASSTGTENTEAFF; cdr3_length: 14; v_call: TRBV5-1; j_call: TRBJ1-1; clone_size: -; d_call: TRBD1
cdr3_nt: TGTGCCAGCAGCTTGGGTCGGGGCCCTGGGTACAATGAGCAGTTCTTC; cdr3_aa: CASSLGRGPGYNEQFF; cdr3_length: 16; v_call: TRBV5-4; j_call: TRBJ2-1; clone_size: -; d_call: -
cdr3_nt: TGCGCCAGCAGCTCCGAACCGGGAAGGGGCAGTACTAATGAAAAACTGTTTTTT; cdr3_aa: CASSSEPGRGSTNEKLFF; cdr3_length: 18; v_call: TRBV5-1; j_call: TRBJ1-4; clone_size: -; d_call: -
cdr3_nt: TGTGCCAGCAGCCAAGATAGGCTAGCGGGGTCAGGTGAGCAGTTCTTC; cdr3_aa: CASSQDRLAGSGEQFF; cdr3_length: 16; v_call: TRBV4-2; j_call: TRBJ2-1; clone_size: -; d_call: TRBD2
cdr3_nt: TGTGCCAGCAGCCCCGCATACCGGGACAGGGATGGAGAAGAGCAGTACTTC; cdr3_aa: CASSPAYRDRDGEEQYF; cdr3_length: 17; v_call: TRBV11-3; j_call: TRBJ2-7; clone_size: -; d_call: TRBD1
cdr3_nt: TGTGCCAGCAGCGAGGGGCTAGGACTAGGCGGGCCTGAGCAGTTCTTC; cdr3_aa: CASSEGLGLGGPEQFF; cdr3_length: 16; v_call: TRBV9; j_call: TRBJ2-1; clone_size: -; d_call: TRBD2
cdr3_nt: TGTGCCAGCAGTGAATGGGGTGGACGTTCCACCTTC; cdr3_aa: CASSEWGGRSTF; cdr3_length: 12; v_call: TRBV25-1; j_call: TRBJ1-2; clone_size: -; d_call: -
cdr3_nt: TGTGCCAGCAGTAACCCACTCGAGGGCGCAGATACGCAGTATTTT; cdr3_aa: CASSNPLEGADTQYF; cdr3_length: 15; v_call: TRBV7-2; j_call: TRBJ2-3; clone_size: -; d_call: -
cdr3_nt: TGCGCCAGCAGTGAGGAACTAGCGGGAGGGAACAATGAGCAGTTCTTC; cdr3_aa: CASSEELAGGNNEQFF; cdr3_length: 16; v_call: TRBV10-1; j_call: TRBJ2-1; clone_size: -; d_call: TRBD2
cdr3_nt: TGTGCCATCAGTGAGCGGGCAGGGGGCCTTAGCTCCTACAATGAGCAGTTCTTC; cdr3_aa: CAISERAGGLSSYNEQFF; cdr3_length: 18; v_call: TRBV10-3; j_call: TRBJ2-1; clone_size: -; d_call: TRBD1
cdr3_nt: TGTGCCTGGAGTACCGGGAACTACAATGAGCAGTTCTTC; cdr3_aa: CAWSTGNYNEQFF; cdr3_length: 13; v_call: TRBV30; j_call: TRBJ2-1; clone_size: -; d_call: -
cdr3_nt: TGCGCCAGCAGCTTGCAGAATGGGGCCAACGTCCTGACTTTC; cdr3_aa: CASSLQNGANVLTF; cdr3_length: 14; v_call: TRBV5-1; j_call: TRBJ2-6; clone_size: -; d_call: -
cdr3_nt: TGTGCCAGCAGTGAAGTGGGGAGTCCCACCTTGTACAATGAGCAGTTCTTC; cdr3_aa: CASSEVGSPTLYNEQFF; cdr3_length: 17; v_call: TRBV6-1; j_call: TRBJ2-1; clone_size: -; d_call: -
cdr3_nt: TGTGCCAGCAGTGAACGGAAACGACAGAACTATGGCTACACCTTC; cdr3_aa: CASSERKRQNYGYTF; cdr3_length: 15; v_call: TRBV6-1; j_call: TRBJ1-2; clone_size: once; d_call: -
cdr3_nt: TGCAGCGTTATATATTGGGTCGGCTACACCTTC; cdr3_aa: CSVIYWVGYTF; cdr3_length: 11; v_call: TRBV29-1; j_call: TRBJ1-2; clone_size: -; d_call: -
cdr3_nt: TGTGCCAGCAGGCAGATTGAAGCTTTCTTT; cdr3_aa: CASRQIEAFF; cdr3_length: 10; v_call: TRBV6-1; j_call: TRBJ1-1; clone_size: -; d_call: -
cdr3_nt: TGTGCCAGCAGCACCGGGACCATTAGCACAGATACGCAGTATTTT; cdr3_aa: CASSTGTISTDTQYF; cdr3_length: 15; v_call: TRBV5-4; j_call: TRBJ2-3; clone_size: -; d_call: -
cdr3_nt: TGTGCCAGCGCAACCCAGGGGGAGGGCAATCAGCCCCAGCATTTT; cdr3_aa: CASATQGEGNQPQHF; cdr3_length: 15; v_call: TRBV2; j_call: TRBJ1-5; clone_size: few; d_call: TRBD1
cdr3_nt: TGTGCCAGTAGTTTGAGGGAGACCCAGTACTTC; cdr3_aa: CASSLRETQYF; cdr3_length: 11; v_call: TRBV19; j_call: TRBJ2-5; clone_size: -; d_call: -
cdr3_nt: TGTGCCAGCAGCTCAGGGACAGGCGGTGAGCAGTTCTTC; cdr3_aa: CASSSGTGGEQFF; cdr3_length: 13; v_call: TRBV9; j_call: TRBJ2-1; clone_size: -; d_call: TRBD1
cdr3_nt: TGTGCCAGCAGCCAACTGAACACTGAAGCTTTCTTT; cdr3_aa: CASSQLNTEAFF; cdr3_length: 12; v_call: TRBV28; j_call: TRBJ1-1; clone_size: few; d_call: -
cdr3_nt: TGTGCCAGCAGGAGTGGGGAGCTGTTTTTT; cdr3_aa: CASRSGELFF; cdr3_length: 10; v_call: TRBV2; j_call: TRBJ2-2; clone_size: -; d_call: -
cdr3_nt: TGCGCCAGCAGCTTGGATTATCAGCGGAGCTTGAACACTGAAGCTTTCTTT; cdr3_aa: CASSLDYQRSLNTEAFF; cdr3_length: 17; v_call: TRBV5-1; j_call: TRBJ1-1; clone_size: -; d_call: -
cdr3_nt: TGTGCCAGCAGCCCGGCGGGGGGCAAGGGGGCCAACGTCCTGACTTTC; cdr3_aa: CASSPAGGKGANVLTF; cdr3_length: 16; v_call: TRBV4-2; j_call: TRBJ2-6; clone_size: once; d_call: TRBD2
cdr3_nt: TGTGCCAGCACTTACGCGCCGCTACGTTTTAGGTACGAGCAGTACTTC; cdr3_aa: CASTYAPLRFRYEQYF; cdr3_length: 16; v_call: TRBV6-4; j_call: TRBJ2-7; clone_size: -; d_call: -
cdr3_nt: TGCGCCAGCAGCTTGGCGGGGGCCTCTGGAAACACCATATATTTT; cdr3_aa: CASSLAGASGNTIYF; cdr3_length: 15; v_call: TRBV5-1; j_call: TRBJ1-3; clone_size: -; d_call: -
cdr3_nt: TGTGCCAGCAGCTTAGACTGGCAGCCCCAGCATTTT; cdr3_aa: CASSLDWQPQHF; cdr3_length: 12; v_call: TRBV7-9; j_call: TRBJ1-5; clone_size: -; d_call: -
cdr3_nt: TGTGCCAGCAGCCCTTGGGGGGACCATCCATCTGGGGCCAACGTCCTGACTTTC; cdr3_aa: CASSPWGDHPSGANVLTF; cdr3_length: 18; v_call: TRBV7-3; j_call: TRBJ2-6; clone_size: -; d_call: -
cdr3_nt: TGTGCCATCAGTGTTTACAGCAATCAGCCCCAGCATTTT; cdr3_aa: CAISVYSNQPQHF; cdr3_length: 13; v_call: TRBV10-3; j_call: TRBJ1-5; clone_size: -; d_call: -
cdr3_nt: TGTGCCAGCAGCAACAGACAGCCTGCCGGAGAGCAGTACTTC; cdr3_aa: CASSNRQPAGEQYF; cdr3_length: 14; v_call: TRBV7-9; j_call: TRBJ2-7; clone_size: -; d_call: -
cdr3_nt: TGTGCCATCAGTGAGTCGGCAGGGGACACTGAAGCTTTCTTT; cdr3_aa: CAISESAGDTEAFF; cdr3_length: 14; v_call: TRBV10-3; j_call: TRBJ1-1; clone_size: -; d_call: -
cdr3_nt: TGTGCCAGCAGCGTAGCCCCCACAGGGGTTGCGGACACCGGGGAGCTGTTTTTT; cdr3_aa: CASSVAPTGVADTGELFF; cdr3_length: 18; v_call: TRBV9; j_call: TRBJ2-2; clone_size: -; d_call: TRBD1